A selection of T cell receptor beta chains follows, all from one sample in a study of blood T cell repertoires in COVID-19. Assay used: immunoSEQ multiplex PCR; TCRdb lists only in-frame clones, some missing. Of approximately 350,000 clones in the sample, 70% to 90% were seen once. The material sequenced was peripheral blood. These receptors were taken from a woman aged 55 to 70 with COVID-19, enrolled during active disease. CDR3s include the opening cysteine and the closing phenylalanine or tryptophan. Each record gives: CDR3 length, D gene, V gene, J gene, clone size, CDR3 DNA, CDR3 protein. The D gene is left open where the match is weak. Rows give clone size only sometimes, using once, few, many, or a class for an expanded clone.

length: 16; D: .; V: TRBV7-2; J: TRBJ1-2; size: .; DNA: TGTGCCAGCAGCCCGATAACAGGGTCAACGGCGTATGGCTACACCTTC; CDR3: CASSPITGSTAYGYTF
length: 15; D: .; V: TRBV7-9; J: TRBJ1-1; size: .; DNA: TGTGCCAGCAGCTTAGGGCGGGGGGCAGGCACTGAAGCTTTCTTT; CDR3: CASSLGRGAGTEAFF
length: 16; D: TRBD2; V: TRBV4-1; J: TRBJ2-1; size: .; DNA: TGCGCCAGCAGCCCGTCTCTAGCGGGGGGGTACAATGAGCAGTTCTTC; CDR3: CASSPSLAGGYNEQFF
length: 14; D: TRBD1; V: TRBV6-5; J: TRBJ1-1; size: .; DNA: TGTGCCAGCAGGCCCCAGGGGGATAGCACTGAAGCTTTCTTT; CDR3: CASRPQGDSTEAFF
length: 14; D: TRBD2; V: TRBV19; J: TRBJ2-1; size: .; DNA: TGTGCCAGTAGTCCCGGGACTAGCCCTAATGAGCAGTTCTTC; CDR3: CASSPGTSPNEQFF
length: 14; D: .; V: TRBV6-4; J: TRBJ1-2; size: once; DNA: TGTGCCAGCAGTGACTCTTTCAGGTCCTATGGCTACACCTTC; CDR3: CASSDSFRSYGYTF
length: 12; D: TRBD1; V: TRBV6-6; J: TRBJ1-2; size: .; DNA: TGTGCCAGCAGTCGACAGGGGGATGGCTACACCTTC; CDR3: CASSRQGDGYTF
length: 16; D: .; V: TRBV7-2; J: TRBJ1-4; size: .; DNA: TGTGCCAGCAGCTCACGACAGGCAGGGACTAATGAAAAACTGTTTTTT; CDR3: CASSSRQAGTNEKLFF
length: 15; D: .; V: TRBV28; J: TRBJ1-1; size: .; DNA: TGTGCCAGCAGCACCACCGGGGGGCTGGGCACTGAAGCTTTCTTT; CDR3: CASSTTGGLGTEAFF
length: 13; D: TRBD1; V: TRBV7-8; J: TRBJ1-2; size: .; DNA: TGTGCCAGCAGCTCTAAGGGGGCCTATGGCTACACCTTC; CDR3: CASSSKGAYGYTF
length: 14; D: .; V: TRBV27; J: TRBJ1-1; size: .; DNA: TGTGCCAGCAGCCCGGACAGATGGAACACTGAAGCTTTCTTT; CDR3: CASSPDRWNTEAFF
length: 11; D: .; V: TRBV7-2; J: TRBJ1-2; size: .; DNA: TGTGCCAGCTGGACAGTCTATGGCTACACCTTC; CDR3: CASWTVYGYTF
length: 17; D: .; V: TRBV4-3; J: TRBJ1-3; size: .; DNA: TGCGCCAGCAGCCAAGATGGGAGGGGCGGCTCTGGAAACACCATATATTTT; CDR3: CASSQDGRGGSGNTIYF
length: 14; D: TRBD1; V: TRBV5-4; J: TRBJ2-1; size: .; DNA: TGTGCCAGCAGCTTGGCCCAGGGGGCATATGAGCAGTTCTTC; CDR3: CASSLAQGAYEQFF
length: 16; D: .; V: TRBV6-6; J: TRBJ1-5; size: .; DNA: TGTGCCAGCAGTTACCTTGGGCCGACCAAGGAGGGGCCCCAGCATTTT; CDR3: CASSYLGPTKEGPQHF
length: 17; D: .; V: TRBV4-2; J: TRBJ1-2; size: .; DNA: TGTGCCAGCAGCCAAGATACCGGCGGGGATCGGGCTGGGATAATTTCCTTC; CDR3: CASSQDTGGDRAGIISF
length: 13; D: TRBD1; V: TRBV5-1; J: TRBJ2-7; size: .; DNA: TGCGCCAGCAGCACCGACAGGGTATACGAGCAGTACTTC; CDR3: CASSTDRVYEQYF
length: 14; D: TRBD2; V: TRBV3-1/TRBV3-2; J: TRBJ2-5; size: .; DNA: TGTGCCAGCAGCCCATTAGCGGGGGCCGGGGCCCAGTACTTC; CDR3: CASSPLAGAGAQYF
length: 16; D: TRBD1; V: TRBV30; J: TRBJ1-5; size: .; DNA: TGTGCGTTGGGGCAGGGGGCGAGTGAGGGCAATCAGCCCCAGCATTTT; CDR3: CALGQGASEGNQPQHF
length: 20; D: TRBD2; V: TRBV4-1; J: TRBJ2-1; size: .; DNA: TGCGCCAGCAGCCAAACCGGCGGGGGGCCCCTAGCGGGGGGTTACAATGAGCAGTTCTTC; CDR3: CASSQTGGGPLAGGYNEQFF
length: 17; D: TRBD2; V: TRBV20-1; J: TRBJ2-3; size: .; DNA: TGCAGTGCTAGTTCAGAATGGACTAGCGGTTCCACAGATACGCAGTATTTT; CDR3: CSASSEWTSGSTDTQYF
length: 15; D: .; V: TRBV27; J: TRBJ2-7; size: .; DNA: TGTGCCAGCAGTTTAAGTTCTCAGGGGCCCTACGAGCAGTACTTC; CDR3: CASSLSSQGPYEQYF
length: 15; D: TRBD1; V: TRBV18; J: TRBJ2-7; size: .; DNA: TGTGCCAGCTCACGCCCGGGACAGGGGCATAGCGAGCAGTACTTC; CDR3: CASSRPGQGHSEQYF
length: 16; D: TRBD2; V: TRBV7-9; J: TRBJ2-3; size: .; DNA: TGTGCCAGCAGCTTAGCTCTAGCGGGGGTTGGAGATACGCAGTATTTT; CDR3: CASSLALAGVGDTQYF
length: 16; D: .; V: TRBV6-2/TRBV6-3; J: TRBJ2-1; size: once; DNA: TGTGCCAGCAGTTACTCGACTAGTCCGTCCTACAATGAGCAGTTCTTC; CDR3: CASSYSTSPSYNEQFF
length: 15; D: TRBD1; V: TRBV9; J: TRBJ2-1; size: many; DNA: TGTGCCAGCAGCCCCCGGGACAGCGTGTACAATGAGCAGTTCTTC; CDR3: CASSPRDSVYNEQFF
length: 14; D: TRBD1; V: TRBV30; J: TRBJ1-1; size: .; DNA: TGTGCCTGGAGTGTACTTAGGGGGCCGATTGAAGCTTTCTTT; CDR3: CAWSVLRGPIEAFF
length: 16; D: TRBD2; V: TRBV24-1; J: TRBJ2-3; size: .; DNA: TGTGCCACCAGTGATTCGCTAGCGGGGGGTATGGATACGCAGTATTTT; CDR3: CATSDSLAGGMDTQYF